This T cell receptor beta chain was captured by sequencing in a study of T-cell memory formation after mild COVID-19. Study results and caveats: The pre-infection memory compartment contained some responding clones, suggesting cross-reactive memory joined.

TCRdb ran MiXCR on the 5' RACE reads and lists one entry per CDR3 protein. The sample contains 250,000 or so distinct CDR3 sequences, over 15% of which appear only once. The CDR3 length is 15 residues. CDR1 and CDR2 from the germline V gene are LGHNA and YSLEER. Deletions cut 0 bases from V and 0 bases from J, with 8 bases between. This clonotype was counted a few times. No antigen is known for it. The clonotype comes from a man younger than 35 who had mild COVID-19 (a few samples of this study predate the infection). Cell type and time point are not known. The chain recombines TRBV4-3 with TRBJ1-1; D unresolved. The sample taken for sequencing was PBMCs or a T cell subset sorted from them (not recorded which). The CDR3 reads CASSQEYLMNTEAFF. The CDR3, as DNA: TGCGCCAGCAGCCAAGAATACCTAATGAACACTGAAGCTTTCTTT.